This TCR beta chain derives from a study of identical twins. Findings and caveats of the study: Insertions were reduced in abundant cord blood beta clonotypes but not in memory repertoires.

TCRdb re-called the 5' RACE reads with MiXCR, one entry per CDR3 protein. The sample contains 500,000 to 550,000 distinct CDR3 sequences, approximately 20% of which appear only once. CDR1 and CDR2 (germline): KGHSH, LQKENI. The CDR3 contains 17 residues. V was clipped by 3 bases and J by 1 base, with 18 bases between them. Note on this clonotype: What it recognizes is unknown.

This sample also belongs to another study, concerning yellow fever vaccine responses in identical twins.

The TCR sequence derives from a woman aged 18-30 years in good health. This chain links TRBV18 with TRBJ1-1; D ambiguous. The sequencing sample was made of CD4+ T cells sorted from blood. The CDR3 protein is CASSPLDNLRGNTEAFF. The CDR3 DNA sequence: TGTGCCAGCTCACCTCTAGACAACCTTCGTGGGAACACTGAAGCTTTCTTT.